This T cell receptor beta chain was identified during a study of early T cells in non-severe SARS-CoV-2 infection. Each cDNA molecule carried a unique molecular identifier. One entry per CDR3 protein results from TCRdb running MiXCR on the 5' RACE reads. This repertoire shows around 57,000 distinct CDR3 sequences, 11% found once; its top ten account for around 1.8%. There are many counts of this clonotype. The antigen is undetermined. Study observations and caveats: Matching against VDJdb likely underestimated virus-specific expansions, favoring anti-spike CD8.

The sequence was obtained from an adult who was a healthcare worker with PCR-confirmed SARS-CoV-2 infection or an uninfected control (not recorded which). What was sequenced was whole blood.

In nucleotides, the CDR3 is TGTGCCAGCAGCTTGAACAGAGCCTACACAGATACGCAGTATTTT. Translated, it gives CASSLNRAYTDTQYF. The chain recombines TRBV5-8 with TRBJ2-3; D not certain. Trimming took 1 base from V and 2 from J, leaving 11 bases between them. CDR1 SGHTS and CDR2 YDEGEE come from the germline V gene. There are 15 residues in the CDR3.